A single T cell receptor (beta chain) is shown here with its context. Germline CDR1 SGHRS, CDR2 YFSETQ. This CDR3 is 14 amino acids long. With 0 bases removed from V and 9 bases from J, the gap between germline ends came to 10 bases. This entry comes from a study of blood T cell repertoires in COVID-19. Per the authors' pipeline: Counts of nucleated cells, estimated from reference gene primer amplification, were obtained. Produced via immunoSEQ multiplex PCR; TCRdb's table is partial and in-frame only. V, J and clone size are those of that table, while D and trimming were read from the DNA. The table records approximately 300,000 clones, almost 90% of them present only once.

The material sequenced was PBMCs or T cells enriched from blood (not recorded which). The V and J genes are TRBV5-1 and TRBJ1-6; a possible D gene is TRBD1 (6 bases). This clonotype was sampled from a woman aged 18-30 years with acute COVID-19. CDR3 sequence reads: CASSLDRVVSPLHF. CDR3 coding DNA: TGCGCCAGCAGCTTGGACAGGGTCGTTTCACCCCTCCACTTT.